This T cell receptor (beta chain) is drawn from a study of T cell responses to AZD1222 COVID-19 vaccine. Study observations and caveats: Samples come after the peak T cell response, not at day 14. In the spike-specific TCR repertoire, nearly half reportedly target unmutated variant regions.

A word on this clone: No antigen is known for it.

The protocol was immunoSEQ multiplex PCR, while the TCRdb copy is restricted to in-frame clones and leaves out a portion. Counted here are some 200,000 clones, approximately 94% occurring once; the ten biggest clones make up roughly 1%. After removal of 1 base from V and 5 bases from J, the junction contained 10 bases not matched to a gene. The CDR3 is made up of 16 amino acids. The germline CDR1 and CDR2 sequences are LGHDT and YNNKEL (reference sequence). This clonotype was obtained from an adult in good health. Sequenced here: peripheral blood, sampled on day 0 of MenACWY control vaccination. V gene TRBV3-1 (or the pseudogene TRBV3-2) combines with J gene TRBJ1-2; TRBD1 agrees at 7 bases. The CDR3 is CASSQGLGGGGYGYTF. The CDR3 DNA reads TGTGCCAGCAGCCAAGGTCTAGGGGGCGGAGGGTATGGCTACACCTTC.